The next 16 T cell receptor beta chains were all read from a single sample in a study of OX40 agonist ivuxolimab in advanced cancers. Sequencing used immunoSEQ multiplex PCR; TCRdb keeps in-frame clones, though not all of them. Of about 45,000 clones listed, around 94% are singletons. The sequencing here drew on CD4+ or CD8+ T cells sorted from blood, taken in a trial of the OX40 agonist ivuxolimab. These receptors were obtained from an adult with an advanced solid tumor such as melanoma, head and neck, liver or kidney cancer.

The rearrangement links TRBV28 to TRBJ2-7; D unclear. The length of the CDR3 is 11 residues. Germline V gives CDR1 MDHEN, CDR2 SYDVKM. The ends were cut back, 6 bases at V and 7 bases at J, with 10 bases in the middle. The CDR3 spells CASSSLGEQYF. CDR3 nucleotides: TGTGCCAGCAGCTCCTTGGGGGAGCAGTACTTC.

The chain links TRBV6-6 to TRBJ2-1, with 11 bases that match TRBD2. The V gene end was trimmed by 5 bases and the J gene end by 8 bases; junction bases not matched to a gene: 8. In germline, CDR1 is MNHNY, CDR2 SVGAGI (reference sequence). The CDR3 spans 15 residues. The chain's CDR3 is CASSKLAGEIYEQFF. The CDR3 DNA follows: TGTGCCAGCAGTAAACTAGCGGGAGAGATATATGAGCAGTTCTTC.

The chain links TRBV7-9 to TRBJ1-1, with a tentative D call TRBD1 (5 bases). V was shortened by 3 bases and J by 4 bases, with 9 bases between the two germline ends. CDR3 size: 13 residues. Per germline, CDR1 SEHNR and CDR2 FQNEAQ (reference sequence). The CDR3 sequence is CASSFGGGTEAFF. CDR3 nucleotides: TGTGCCAGCAGCTTTGGCGGGGGCACTGAAGCTTTCTTT.

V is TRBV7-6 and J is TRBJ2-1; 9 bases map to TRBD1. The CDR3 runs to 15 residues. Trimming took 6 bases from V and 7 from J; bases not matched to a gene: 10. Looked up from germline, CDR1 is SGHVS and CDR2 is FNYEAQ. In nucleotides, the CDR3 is TGTGCCAGCAGTTTCGGACAGGGGCCTTTGAATGAGCAGTTCTTC. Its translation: CASSFGQGPLNEQFF.

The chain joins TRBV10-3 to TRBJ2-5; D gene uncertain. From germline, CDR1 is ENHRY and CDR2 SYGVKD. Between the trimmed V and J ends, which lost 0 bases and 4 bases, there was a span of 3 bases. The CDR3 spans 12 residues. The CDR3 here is CAISESGETQYF. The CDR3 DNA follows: TGTGCCATCAGTGAGTCCGGAGAGACCCAGTACTTC.

In DNA form, the CDR3 reads TGTGCCAGCAGCTTGGCGGCGGGAGGGCCGATATTAGAGACCCAGTACTTC. It encodes CASSLAAGGPILETQYF. V gene TRBV11-3 combines with J gene TRBJ2-5; 9 bases match TRBD2. V shed 3 bases and J 4 bases; nucleotides not matched to a gene: 12. CDR1 is SGHNT, CDR2 YENEEA, per germline. The CDR3 loop spans 17 amino acids.

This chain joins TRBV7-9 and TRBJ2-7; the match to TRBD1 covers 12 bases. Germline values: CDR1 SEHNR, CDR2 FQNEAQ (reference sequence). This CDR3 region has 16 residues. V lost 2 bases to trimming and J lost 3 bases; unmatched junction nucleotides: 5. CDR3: CASSLIGTGGFYEQYF. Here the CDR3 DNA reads TGTGCCAGCAGCTTAATTGGGACAGGGGGCTTCTACGAGCAGTACTTC.

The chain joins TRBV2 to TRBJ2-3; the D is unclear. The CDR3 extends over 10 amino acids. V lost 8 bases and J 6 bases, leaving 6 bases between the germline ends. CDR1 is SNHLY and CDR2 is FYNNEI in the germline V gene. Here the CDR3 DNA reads TGTGCCAGCCTGAGGGATACGCAGTATTTT. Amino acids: CASLRDTQYF.

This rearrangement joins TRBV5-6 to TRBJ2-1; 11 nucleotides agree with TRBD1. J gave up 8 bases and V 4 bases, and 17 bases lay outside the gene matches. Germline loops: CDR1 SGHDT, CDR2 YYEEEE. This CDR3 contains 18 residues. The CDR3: CASSPPRVDRGRFDEQFF. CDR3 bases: TGTGCCAGCAGCCCCCCCCGTGTGGACAGGGGGCGCTTCGATGAGCAGTTCTTC.

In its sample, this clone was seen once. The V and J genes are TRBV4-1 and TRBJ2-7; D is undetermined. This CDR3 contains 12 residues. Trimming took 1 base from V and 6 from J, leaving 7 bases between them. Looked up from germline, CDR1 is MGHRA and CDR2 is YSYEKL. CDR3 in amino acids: CASSQGPSEQYF. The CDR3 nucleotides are TGCGCCAGCAGCCAAGGACCCAGCGAGCAGTACTTC.

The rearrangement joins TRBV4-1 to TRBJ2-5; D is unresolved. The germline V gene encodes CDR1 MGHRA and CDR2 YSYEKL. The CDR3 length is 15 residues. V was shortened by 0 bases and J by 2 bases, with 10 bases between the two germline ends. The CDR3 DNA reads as TGCGCCAGCAGCCAAGATACCGATGGTCAAGAGACCCAGTACTTC. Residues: CASSQDTDGQETQYF.

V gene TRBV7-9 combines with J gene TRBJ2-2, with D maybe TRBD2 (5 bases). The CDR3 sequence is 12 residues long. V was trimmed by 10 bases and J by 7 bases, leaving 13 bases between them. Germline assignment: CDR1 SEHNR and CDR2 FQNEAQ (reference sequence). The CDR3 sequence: CAISEGVGELFF. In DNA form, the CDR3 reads TGTGCCATATCCGAGGGCGTCGGGGAGCTGTTTTTT.

The CDR3 coding sequence is TGTGCCAGCAGTTTCCTCTCCTACGAGCAGTACTTC. Protein product: CASSFLSYEQYF. The rearrangement joins TRBV28 to TRBJ2-7; D is unresolved. V lost 3 bases and J lost 0, with 3 bases in between. This CDR3 is built from 12 residues. Germline V lookup: CDR1 MDHEN, CDR2 SYDVKM.

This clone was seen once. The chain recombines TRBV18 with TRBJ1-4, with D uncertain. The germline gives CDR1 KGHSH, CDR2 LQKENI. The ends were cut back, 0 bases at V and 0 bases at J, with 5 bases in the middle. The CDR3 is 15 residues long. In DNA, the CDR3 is TGTGCCAGCTCACCACCAGCCGCAACTAATGAAAAACTGTTTTTT. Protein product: CASSPPAATNEKLFF.

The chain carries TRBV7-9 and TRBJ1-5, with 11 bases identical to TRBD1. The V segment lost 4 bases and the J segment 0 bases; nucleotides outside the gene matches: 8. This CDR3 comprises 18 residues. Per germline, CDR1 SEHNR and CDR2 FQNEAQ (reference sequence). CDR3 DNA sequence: TGTGCCAGCAGCTCGCCGGGACAGGGGGGTCATAGCAATCAGCCCCAGCATTTT. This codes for CASSSPGQGGHSNQPQHF.

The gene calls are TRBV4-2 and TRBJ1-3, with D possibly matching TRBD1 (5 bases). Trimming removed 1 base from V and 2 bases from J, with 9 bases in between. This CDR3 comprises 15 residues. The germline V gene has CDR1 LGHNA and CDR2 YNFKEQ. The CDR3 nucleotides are TGTGCCAGCAGCCAAGCCGGGGGGGCTGGAAACACCATATATTTT. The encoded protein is CASSQAGGAGNTIYF.